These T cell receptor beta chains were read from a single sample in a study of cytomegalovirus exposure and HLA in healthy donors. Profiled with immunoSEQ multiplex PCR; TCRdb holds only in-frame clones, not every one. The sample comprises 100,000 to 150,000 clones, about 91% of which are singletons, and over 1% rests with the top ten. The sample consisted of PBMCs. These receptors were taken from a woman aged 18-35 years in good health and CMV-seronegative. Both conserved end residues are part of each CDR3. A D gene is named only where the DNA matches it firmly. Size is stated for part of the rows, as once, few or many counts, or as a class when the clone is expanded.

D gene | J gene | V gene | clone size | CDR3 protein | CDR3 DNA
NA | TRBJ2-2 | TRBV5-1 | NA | CASSGGGGSGTGELFF | TGCGCCAGCAGCGGCGGAGGGGGCTCGGGAACCGGGGAGCTGTTTTTT
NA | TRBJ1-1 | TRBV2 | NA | CASSTQHLAAFF | TGTGCCAGCAGTACCCAACACCTAGCCGCTTTCTTT
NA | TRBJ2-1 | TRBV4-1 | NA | CASSQEQRSYNEQFF | TGCGCCAGCAGCCAAGAGCAGCGTTCCTACAATGAGCAGTTCTTC
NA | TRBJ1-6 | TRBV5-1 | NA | CASSFQAVDNSPLHF | TGCGCCAGCAGCTTTCAGGCAGTTGACAATTCACCCCTCCACTTT
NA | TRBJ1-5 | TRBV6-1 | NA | CASSQDPARPQHF | TGTGCCAGCAGCCAGGATCCGGCCAGGCCCCAGCATTTT
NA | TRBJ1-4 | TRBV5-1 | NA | CASSLLGATNEKLFF | TGCGCCAGCAGCTTGCTTGGAGCAACTAATGAAAAACTGTTTTTT
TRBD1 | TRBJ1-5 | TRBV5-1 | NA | CASPPGQSNQPQHF | TGCGCCAGCCCCCCGGGACAGAGCAATCAGCCCCAGCATTTT
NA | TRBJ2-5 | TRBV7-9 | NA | CASSPTLQETQYF | TGTGCCAGCAGCCCTACCCTTCAAGAGACCCAGTACTTC
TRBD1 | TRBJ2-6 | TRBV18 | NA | CASSGTGLISGANVLTF | TGTGCCAGCTCCGGGACAGGGCTAATCTCTGGGGCCAACGTCCTGACTTTC
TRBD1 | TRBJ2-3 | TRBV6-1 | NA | CASSAGQNTDTQYF | TGTGCCAGCAGTGCGGGACAGAACACAGATACGCAGTATTTT
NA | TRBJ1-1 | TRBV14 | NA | CASSPNVEVPSEAFF | TGTGCCAGCAGCCCCAACGTGGAGGTCCCGAGCGAAGCTTTCTTT
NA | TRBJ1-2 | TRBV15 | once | CATSSNRVYGYTF | TGTGCCACCAGCAGCAACAGGGTGTATGGCTACACCTTC
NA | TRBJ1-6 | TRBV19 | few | CASSQMHLSSSPLHF | TGTGCCAGTAGCCAGATGCATCTATCTAGTTCACCCCTCCACTTT
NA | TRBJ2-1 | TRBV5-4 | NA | CASSLGGLGDEQFF | TGTGCCAGCAGCTTGGGGGGGCTGGGGGATGAGCAGTTCTTC
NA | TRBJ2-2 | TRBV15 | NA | CATSRDRGGELFF | TGTGCCACCAGCAGAGATCGGGGCGGGGAGCTGTTTTTT
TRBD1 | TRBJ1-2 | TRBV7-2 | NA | CASSQGQGVRYGYTF | TGTGCCAGCAGCCAGGGACAGGGGGTGAGGTATGGCTACACCTTC
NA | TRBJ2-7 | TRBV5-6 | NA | CASTLRGGLLHEQYF | TGTGCCAGCACCTTGCGTGGGGGACTCTTACACGAGCAGTACTTC
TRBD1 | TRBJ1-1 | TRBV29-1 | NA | CSVNSGTGTTEAFF | TGCAGCGTCAACTCCGGGACAGGGACCACTGAAGCTTTCTTT
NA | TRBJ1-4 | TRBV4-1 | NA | CASSQRVAGLSNEKLFF | TGCGCCAGCAGCCAAAGGGTGGCGGGATTATCAAATGAAAAACTGTTTTTT
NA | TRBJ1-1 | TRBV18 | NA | CASSTQGSNTEAFF | TGTGCCAGCTCAACCCAGGGTTCGAACACTGAAGCTTTCTTT
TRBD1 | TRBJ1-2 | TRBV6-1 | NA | CASSEPGQGSSGYTF | TGTGCCAGCAGCGAACCGGGACAGGGTTCCTCCGGCTACACCTTC
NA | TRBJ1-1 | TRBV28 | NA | CASSFSGDRRAFF | TGTGCCAGCAGTTTCTCAGGGGATCGACGGGCTTTCTTT
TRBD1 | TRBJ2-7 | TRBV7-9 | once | CASSLIIGGTGAEQYF | TGTGCCAGCAGCTTGATTATCGGCGGGACAGGGGCCGAGCAGTACTTC
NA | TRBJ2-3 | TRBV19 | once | CASSIVGESTDTQYF | TGTGCCAGTAGTATTGTCGGGGAGAGCACAGATACGCAGTATTTT
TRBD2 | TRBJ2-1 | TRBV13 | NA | CASSLGSGGREQFF | TGTGCCAGCAGCTTAGGTAGCGGGGGTAGGGAGCAGTTCTTC
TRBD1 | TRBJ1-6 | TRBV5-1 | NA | CASSLDGTGGFSPLHF | TGCGCCAGCAGCTTAGACGGGACAGGGGGATTTTCACCCCTCCACTTT